The TCR beta chain under discussion was sequenced for a study of tumor and adjacent non-tumor tissue in lung cancer. Study as a whole: Aged about 31 to 80 years, patients included roughly ten men and about 5 women with stage I to III disease.

This clonotype has a count of ten or more. Antigen: not known. RNA was extracted from bulk tissue without any cell sorting. Chemotherapy-naive patients with new lung cancer underwent thoracic surgery in China, August–November 2014. The study, taken as a whole, reports: Higher tumor TCR diversity was associated with shorter survival.

Trimming took 6 bases from V and 2 from J; bases not matched to a gene: 6. This CDR3 region has 15 residues. Germline lookup yields CDR1 MNHEY and CDR2 SVGAGI. Three rounds of nested PCR, following a modified ARM-PCR protocol, produced the TCRbeta library. TCRdb used MiXCR to reprocess the multiplex PCR reads, holding one entry per CDR3 protein. The sample lists some 120,000 distinct CDR3 sequences, over 65% occurring once. The clonotype was recovered from a man aged 25-45 years with non-small cell lung cancer. The sequencing sample was made of lung tumor tissue. The chain links TRBV6-5 to TRBJ2-1; 8 nucleotides match TRBD1. The CDR3 is CASSPDRDPYNEQFF. The CDR3 DNA sequence: TGTGCCAGCAGCCCGGACAGGGATCCCTACAATGAGCAGTTCTTC.